This TCR beta chain was sequenced for a study of T-cell reconstitution after alpha-beta-depleted transplantation in children. Study observations and caveats: At one year after transplant, newly produced T cells mostly accounted for T-cell counts and diversity. Several hundred expanded graft clones reportedly supplied alpha-beta T cells about two months after transplant.

The CDR3 consists of 15 residues. Trimming cost V 0 bases and J 1 base, with 10 bases left between them. Germline CDR1 MNHEY, CDR2 SVGAGI. This clonotype was detected only a few times. No antigen is known for it. Unique molecular identifiers tagged the TCRbeta library. TCRdb redid the calling of the PCR reads with MiXCR, one entry per CDR3 protein. Found here are about 900,000 distinct CDR3 sequences, 25% to 30% of them singletons; the top ten hold 25% to 35%. The starting material was PBMCs, mostly from graft donor cells, obtained 360 days after TCRalphabeta/CD19-depleted stem cell transplant. The clonotype comes from a boy in the first two years of life who had a stem cell transplant for SCID, so the T cells may come from the graft donor. The chain combines TRBV6-5 with TRBJ2-7; D call uncertain. CDR3 sequence: CASSYSSWLSYEQYF. The CDR3 region has the DNA TGTGCCAGCAGTTACTCTTCATGGCTATCCTACGAGCAGTACTTC.